This T cell receptor (beta chain) derives from a study of blood T cell repertoires in COVID-19. Data came from immunoSEQ multiplex PCR; TCRdb stores just in-frame clones and leaves some out. The repertoire holds about 190,000 clones, with 80% to 90% as singletons. This CDR3 comprises 13 residues. V was trimmed by 6 bases and J by 6 bases, leaving 14 bases between them. What was sequenced was peripheral blood. The TCR comes from a man under 40 with active or convalescent COVID-19. The chain combines TRBV12-3 or TRBV12-4 with TRBJ1-2, with no clear D. CDR3 residues: CASSRGPGNGYTF. CDR3 DNA: TGTGCCAGCAGCCGCGGACCGGGGAATGGCTACACCTTC.